This T cell receptor (beta chain) was identified during a study of T cells in Graves' hyperthyroidism and ophthalmopathy. The CDR3 has 11 residues. Trimming stripped 3 bases from V and 8 bases from J, with 7 bases between. Germline V lookup: CDR1 KGHDR, CDR2 SFDVKD. The investigators amplified TCR beta CDR3 regions from RNA transcripts. When the TCR CDR3 underwent first-round RT-PCR, the HTBI primer set was used. TCRdb independently ran MiXCR on the multiplex PCR reads; one entry per CDR3 protein. The sample has around 450,000 distinct CDR3 sequences; approximately 14% are singletons. V usage is TRBV24-1 and J usage is TRBJ2-7, with D hard to call. This sequence was found in a woman younger than 30 with Graves' hyperthyroidism. Sequencing was carried out using blood. The CDR3 DNA sequence: TGTGCCACCAGTGATCCGATTCAGCAGTACTTC. Translation: CATSDPIQQYF.